This T cell receptor (beta chain) is from a study of graft-versus-host responses after intestinal transplantation. Background on the study: Recipients were all induced with anti-thymocyte globulin, then given tacrolimus and steroids for around 3 years.

Assay: immunoSEQ multiplex PCR; the TCRdb copy retains only in-frame clones and omits some. The sample comprises about 90,000 clones, 90% to 95% of which are singletons, and 0.95% to 1.3% rests with the top ten. Remarks on this clone: Its antigen is unidentified.

Sequencing was performed on unstimulated CD8+ T cells sorted from spleen or lymph node cells, taken before transplant. The sequence came from a human donor who was the organ donor for an intestinal transplant.

CDR3 loop: CASSHRSGNIQYF. DNA of the CDR3: TGTGCCAGCAGCCACAGGTCGGGCAACATTCAGTACTTC. The chain couples TRBV7-9 to TRBJ2-4; TRBD1 is a possible D gene (5 bases). The V end was cut by 5 bases, the J end by 7 bases, with 12 bases between. The germline V gene encodes CDR1 SEHNR and CDR2 FQNEAQ (reference sequence). The CDR3 runs to 13 residues.